This T cell receptor (beta chain) is from a study of CD8 T cells in ankylosing spondylitis (dated by TCRdb to the late 2010s). Some background on the complete study: The study profiled T cell receptor beta repertoires in healthy donors and ankylosing spondylitis patients to find disease-linked TCR variants. The whole study cohort included 108 healthy donors and 20 to 30 ankylosing spondylitis patients. Peripheral blood was sampled, and synovial fluid was also collected from ankylosing spondylitis patients.

The trim is 5 bases for V and 5 bases for J, with a gap of 12 bases between the germline ends. The CDR3 numbers 14 residues from cysteine through phenylalanine. Only the CDR3 part of the read is kept: 42 bases, read in frame from the first base. For each ankylosing spondylitis patient, the synovial fluid sample was matched to a blood sample from that same patient. Sequenced using an Illumina HiSeq 2500. Quantitative 5'-RACE with molecular barcodes was used to prepare TCR beta libraries. In the original analysis: A new computational method, built on a probabilistic model of VDJ rearrangement, was used to identify disease-linked TCR variants. The public reads were run again by TCRdb, first through fastp at Q25 and then through MiXCR, and only productive beta chains were kept. One record per CDR3 amino acid sequence lists the most common genes and DNA. The V and J calls come from TCRdb's annotation, not from the publication. This sample is represented by about 150,000 distinct CDR3 sequences; 25% to 35% of them were singletons. The ten largest account for 6% of the sample.

Turning to this clonotype: It lacks a known antigen. The input lacks base qualities; no much larger clone sits a single base away.

Findings and caveats that apply to the study as a whole: The disease-linked clones were reported as significantly enriched in matched synovial fluid samples from ankylosing spondylitis patients. A TCR beta motif of several highly homologous amino acid variants appeared characteristic of blood from ankylosing spondylitis patients. Some TCR beta motif variants had previously been reported in synovial fluid and blood of reactive arthritis patients, which suggested common disease-initiation mechanisms. The disease-linked clones showed a CD8+ phenotype and occurred at relatively low frequencies in peripheral blood.

The sequence derives from a male donor with ankylosing spondylitis. The chain links TRBV12-3 or TRBV12-4 with TRBJ2-2; the D segment could be TRBD1, given 6 matching bases. Sequencing was carried out using synovial fluid, either unsorted or a sorted T cell fraction (not recorded which). The DNA sequence is given as TGTGCCAGCAGTCCCGGACAGAGGACCGGGGAGCTGTTTTTT. This encodes CASSPGQRTGELFF.